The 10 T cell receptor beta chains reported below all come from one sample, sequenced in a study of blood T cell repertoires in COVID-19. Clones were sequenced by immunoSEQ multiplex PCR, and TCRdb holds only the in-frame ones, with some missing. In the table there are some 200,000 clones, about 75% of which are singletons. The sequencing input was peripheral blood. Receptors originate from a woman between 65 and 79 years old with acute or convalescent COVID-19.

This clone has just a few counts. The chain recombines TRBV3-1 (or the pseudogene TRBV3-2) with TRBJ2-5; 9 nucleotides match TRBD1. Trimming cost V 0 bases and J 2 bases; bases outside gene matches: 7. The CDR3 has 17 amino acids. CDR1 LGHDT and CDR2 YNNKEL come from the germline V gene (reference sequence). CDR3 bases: TGTGCCAGCAGCCAAGAAGGACCGGACAGGGGACAAGAGACCCAGTACTTC. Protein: CASSQEGPDRGQETQYF.

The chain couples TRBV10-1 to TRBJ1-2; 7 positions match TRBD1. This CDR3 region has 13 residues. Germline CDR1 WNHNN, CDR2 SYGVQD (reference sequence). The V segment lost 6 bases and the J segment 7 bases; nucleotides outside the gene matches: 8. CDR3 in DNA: TGCGCCAGCAGCGTCGACAGGGCGAGTGGCTACACCTTC. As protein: CASSVDRASGYTF.

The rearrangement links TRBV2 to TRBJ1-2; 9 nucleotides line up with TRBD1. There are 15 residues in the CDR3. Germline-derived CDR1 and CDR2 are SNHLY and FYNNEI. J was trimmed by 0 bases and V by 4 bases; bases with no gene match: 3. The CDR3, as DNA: TGTGCCAGCAGTGTTAGACAGGGGGCTAACTATGGCTACACCTTC. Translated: CASSVRQGANYGYTF.

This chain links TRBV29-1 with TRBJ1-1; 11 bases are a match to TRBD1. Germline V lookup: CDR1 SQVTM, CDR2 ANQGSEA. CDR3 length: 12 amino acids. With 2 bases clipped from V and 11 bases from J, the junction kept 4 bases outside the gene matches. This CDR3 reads CSVELGQGEAFF. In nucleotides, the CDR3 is TGCAGCGTTGAACTGGGACAGGGGGAGGCTTTCTTT.

In DNA, the CDR3 is TGTGCCAGCAGCTTAGACAGGGATACTGAAGCTTTCTTT. As protein: CASSLDRDTEAFF. The V and J genes are TRBV11-2 and TRBJ1-1, with D perhaps matching TRBD1 (5 bases). Germline CDR1 and CDR2: SGHAT and FQNNGV. The CDR3 is made up of 13 amino acids. The V end was cut by 0 bases, the J end by 5 bases, with 7 bases between.

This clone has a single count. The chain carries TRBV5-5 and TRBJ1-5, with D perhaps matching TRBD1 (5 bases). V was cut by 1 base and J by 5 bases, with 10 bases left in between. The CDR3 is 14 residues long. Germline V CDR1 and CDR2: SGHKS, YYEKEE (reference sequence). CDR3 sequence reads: CASSLRGWDQPQHF. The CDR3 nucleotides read TGTGCCAGCAGCTTGAGGGGTTGGGATCAGCCCCAGCATTTT.

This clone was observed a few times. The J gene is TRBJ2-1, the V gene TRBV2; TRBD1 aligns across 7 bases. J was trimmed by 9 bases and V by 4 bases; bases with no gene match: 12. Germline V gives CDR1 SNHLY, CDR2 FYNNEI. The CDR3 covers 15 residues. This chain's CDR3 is CASSGLGGTGTEQFF. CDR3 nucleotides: TGTGCCAGCAGTGGTCTAGGGGGCACAGGGACTGAGCAGTTCTTC.

The CDR3 reads CASSLVTGDVTYGYTF. CDR3 nucleotides: TGCGCCAGCAGCTTGGTAACAGGGGATGTGACCTATGGCTACACCTTC. The chain couples TRBV5-1 to TRBJ1-2, with 7 bases matching TRBD1. V gave up 0 bases and J gave up 4 bases; unmatched junction bases: 9. Germline CDR1 and CDR2: SGHRS and YFSETQ. The CDR3 loop spans 16 amino acids.

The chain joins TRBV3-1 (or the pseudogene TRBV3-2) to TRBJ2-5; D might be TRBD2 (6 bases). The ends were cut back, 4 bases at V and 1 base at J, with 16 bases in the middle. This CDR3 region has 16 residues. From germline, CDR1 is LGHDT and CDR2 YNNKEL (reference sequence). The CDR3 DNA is TGTGCCAGCAGCCCGCGGGACCCTGGGGGCCAAGAGACCCAGTACTTC. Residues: CASSPRDPGGQETQYF.

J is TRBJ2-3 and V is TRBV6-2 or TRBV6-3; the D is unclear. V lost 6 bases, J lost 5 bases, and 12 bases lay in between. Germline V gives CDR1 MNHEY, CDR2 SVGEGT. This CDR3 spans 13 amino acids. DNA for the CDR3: TGTGCCAGCAGCCTACCACTGCAAGATACGCAGTATTTT. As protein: CASSLPLQDTQYF.